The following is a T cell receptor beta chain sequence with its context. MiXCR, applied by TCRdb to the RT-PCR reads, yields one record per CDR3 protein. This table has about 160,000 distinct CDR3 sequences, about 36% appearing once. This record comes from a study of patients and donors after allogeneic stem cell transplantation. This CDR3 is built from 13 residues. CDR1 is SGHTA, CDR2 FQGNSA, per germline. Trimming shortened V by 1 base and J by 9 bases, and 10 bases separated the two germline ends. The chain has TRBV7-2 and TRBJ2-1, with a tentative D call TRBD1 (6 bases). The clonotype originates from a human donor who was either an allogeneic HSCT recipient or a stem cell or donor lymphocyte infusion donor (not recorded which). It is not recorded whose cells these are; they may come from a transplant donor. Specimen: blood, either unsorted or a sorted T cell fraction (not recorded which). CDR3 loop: CASSLEGVGEQFF. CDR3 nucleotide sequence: TGTGCCAGCAGCTTAGAGGGGGTTGGTGAGCAGTTCTTC.